These 10 T cell receptor beta chains were all obtained from the same sample, sequenced in a study of T cells after posttransplantation cyclophosphamide. Sequenced by immunoSEQ multiplex PCR; TCRdb stores in-frame clones only, minus some. The sample lists about 28,000 clones, 75% to 90% occurring once. The sample taken for sequencing was PBMCs. These TCRs come from a man aged 45-65 years.

J is TRBJ2-2 and V is TRBV10-3; the D gene is possibly TRBD2 (5 bases). This CDR3 is built from 15 residues. From germline, CDR1 is ENHRY and CDR2 SYGVKD. V was cut by 2 bases and J by 4 bases, with 11 bases left in between. The chain's CDR3 is CAISERGSPTGELFF. DNA of the CDR3: TGTGCCATCAGTGAGAGAGGGAGTCCCACCGGGGAGCTGTTTTTT.

V gene TRBV7-9 combines with J gene TRBJ2-4; TRBD2 aligns across 10 bases. With V trimmed by 4 bases and J by 16 bases, 7 bases remained unmatched. Per germline, CDR1 SEHNR and CDR2 FQNEAQ (reference sequence). The CDR3 consists of 12 residues. The CDR3 sequence: CASSSTSGATYF. The CDR3 DNA reads as TGTGCCAGCAGCTCAACTAGCGGGGCCACATACTTC.

This chain connects TRBV19 to TRBJ2-7; the D gene is possibly TRBD1 (6 bases). The CDR3 is 14 residues long. V gave up 5 bases and J gave up 2 bases, with 13 bases separating them. The germline CDR1 and CDR2 sequences are LNHDA and SQIVND (reference sequence). CDR3 amino acids: CASSVDSATYEQYF. The CDR3 DNA sequence: TGTGCCAGTAGTGTGGACAGCGCGACCTACGAGCAGTACTTC.

The sample holds one count of this clone. The V gene is TRBV7-8, the J gene TRBJ2-1; TRBD2 matches at 10 bases. V gave up 2 bases and J gave up 6 bases; unmatched junction bases: 4. The CDR3 is 15 amino acids. Looked up from germline, CDR1 is SGHVS and CDR2 is FQNEAQ. The CDR3 region has the DNA TGTGCCAGCAGCTTAAGCGGGGGGGCTTTCAATGAGCAGTTCTTC. It is translated as CASSLSGGAFNEQFF.

This clone was detected once. CDR3 amino acids: CASSPQSGQGVGYTF. The CDR3 DNA sequence: TGTGCCAGCTCACCACAGTCAGGACAGGGTGTTGGCTACACCTTC. The chain joins TRBV18 to TRBJ1-2; 8 positions agree with TRBD1. Per the germline V gene, CDR1 is KGHSH and CDR2 is LQKENI. The CDR3 sequence is 15 residues long. V dropped 1 base and J dropped 7; count of bases not matched to a gene: 8.

This clone is a singleton in its sample. This rearrangement joins TRBV4-2 to TRBJ2-7, with 13 bases that match TRBD2. The germline CDR1 and CDR2 sequences are LGHNA and YNFKEQ. The CDR3 sequence is 18 residues long. V trimming: 0 bases; J trimming: 2 bases; junction bases outside the gene matches: 7. The CDR3 DNA is TGTGCCAGCAGCCAAGATGGAAGGACTAGCGGGAGACCCTACGAGCAGTACTTC. Translating it yields CASSQDGRTSGRPYEQYF.

This chain links TRBV5-1 with TRBJ1-2, with no clear D. CDR1 and CDR2 (germline): SGHRS, YFSETQ. V was cut by 1 base and J by 7 bases, with 17 bases left in between. This CDR3 contains 15 residues. The CDR3 here is CASSLSNSLKSGYTF. CDR3 sequence (DNA): TGCGCCAGCAGCTTGAGTAACAGCCTTAAAAGTGGCTACACCTTC.

The V gene is TRBV5-1, the J gene TRBJ2-3; possible D gene TRBD2, 6 bases. V was shortened by 0 bases and J by 5 bases, with 7 bases between the two germline ends. Germline V gene lookup returns CDR1 SGHRS and CDR2 YFSETQ. This CDR3 spans 13 amino acids. DNA for the CDR3: TGCGCCAGCAGCTTGGCCGGGGGAGATACGCAGTATTTT. Protein: CASSLAGGDTQYF.

This chain joins TRBV20-1 and TRBJ1-3; D gene ambiguous. The germline V and J ends were trimmed by 3 bases and 5 bases, with 5 bases remaining between them. Germline loops: CDR1 DFQATT, CDR2 SNEGSKA (reference sequence). The CDR3 sequence is 11 residues long. This CDR3 reads CSASLRNTIYF. The CDR3 nucleotides are TGCAGTGCTAGTCTTCGAAACACCATATATTTT.

The rearrangement joins TRBV11-3 to TRBJ1-1, with D unresolved. Germline loops: CDR1 SGHNT, CDR2 YENEEA. V was trimmed by 1 base and J by 1 base, leaving 4 bases between them. This CDR3 region has 13 residues. The DNA for the CDR3 is TGTGCCAGCAGCTTAGGGCCGAACACTGAAGCTTTCTTT. The encoded protein is CASSLGPNTEAFF.